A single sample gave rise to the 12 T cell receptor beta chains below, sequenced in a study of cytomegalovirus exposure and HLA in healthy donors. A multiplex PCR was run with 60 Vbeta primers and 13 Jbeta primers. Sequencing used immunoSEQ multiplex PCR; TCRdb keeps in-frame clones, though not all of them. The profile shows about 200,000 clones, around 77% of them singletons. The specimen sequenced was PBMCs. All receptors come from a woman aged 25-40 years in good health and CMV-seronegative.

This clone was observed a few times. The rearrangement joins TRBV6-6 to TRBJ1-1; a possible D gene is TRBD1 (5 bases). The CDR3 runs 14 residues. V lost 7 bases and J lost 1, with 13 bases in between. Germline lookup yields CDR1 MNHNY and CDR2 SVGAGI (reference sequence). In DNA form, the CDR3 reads TGTGCCAGCACCCCTAGGACACAGAACACTGAAGCTTTCTTT. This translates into CASTPRTQNTEAFF.

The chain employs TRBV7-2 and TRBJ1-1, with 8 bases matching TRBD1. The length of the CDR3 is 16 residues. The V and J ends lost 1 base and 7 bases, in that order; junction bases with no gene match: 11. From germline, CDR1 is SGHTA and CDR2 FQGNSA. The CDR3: CASSLVGQGNRGEAFF. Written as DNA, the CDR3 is TGTGCCAGCAGCTTAGTTGGACAGGGAAACCGAGGTGAAGCTTTCTTT.

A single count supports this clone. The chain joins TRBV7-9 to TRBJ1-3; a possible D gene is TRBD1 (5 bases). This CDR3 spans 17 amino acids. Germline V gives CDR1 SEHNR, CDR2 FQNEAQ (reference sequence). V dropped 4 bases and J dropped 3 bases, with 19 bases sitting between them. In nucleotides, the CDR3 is TGTGCCAGCAGCTCAACCCTCTCGGGGGGGGATGGAAACACCATATATTTT. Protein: CASSSTLSGGDGNTIYF.

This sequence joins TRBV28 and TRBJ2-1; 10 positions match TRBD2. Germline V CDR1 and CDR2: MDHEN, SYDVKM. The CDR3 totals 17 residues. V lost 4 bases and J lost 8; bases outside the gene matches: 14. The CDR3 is CASSSMGASGSIDEQFF. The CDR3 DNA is TGTGCCAGCAGTTCGATGGGGGCTAGCGGGAGTATCGATGAGCAGTTCTTC. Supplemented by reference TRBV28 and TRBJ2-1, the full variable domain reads DVKVTQSSRYLVKRTGEKVFLECVQDMDHENMFWYRQDPGLGLRLIYFSYDVKMKEKGDIPEGYSVSREKKERFSLILESASTNQTSMYLCASSSMGASGSIDEQFFGPGTRLTVL.

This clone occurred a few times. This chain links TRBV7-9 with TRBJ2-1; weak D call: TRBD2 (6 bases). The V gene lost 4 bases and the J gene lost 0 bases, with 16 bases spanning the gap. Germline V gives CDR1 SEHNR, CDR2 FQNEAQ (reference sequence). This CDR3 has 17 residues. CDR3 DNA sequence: TGTGCCAGCAGCTCCAGCCCGGGGGAGGCCTCCTACAATGAGCAGTTCTTC. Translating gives CASSSSPGEASYNEQFF.

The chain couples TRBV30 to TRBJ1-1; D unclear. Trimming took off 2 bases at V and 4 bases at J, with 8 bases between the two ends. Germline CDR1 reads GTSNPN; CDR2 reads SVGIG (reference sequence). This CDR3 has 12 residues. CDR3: CAWSSVITEAFF. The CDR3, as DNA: TGTGCCTGGAGTTCGGTGATCACTGAAGCTTTCTTT.

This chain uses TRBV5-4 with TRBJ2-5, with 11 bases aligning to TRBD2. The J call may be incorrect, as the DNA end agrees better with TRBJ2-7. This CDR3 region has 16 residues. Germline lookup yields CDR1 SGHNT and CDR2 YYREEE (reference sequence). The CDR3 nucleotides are TGTGCCAGCAGCTTCAGACTAGCGGGGAGCTCCTACGAGCAGTACTTC. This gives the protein CASSFRLAGSSYEQYF.

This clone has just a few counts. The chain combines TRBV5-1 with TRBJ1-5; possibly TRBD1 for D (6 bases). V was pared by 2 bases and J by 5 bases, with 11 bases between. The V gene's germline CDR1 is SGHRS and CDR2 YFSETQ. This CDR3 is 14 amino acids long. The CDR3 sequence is CASSLQGSDQPQHF. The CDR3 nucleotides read TGCGCCAGCAGCTTACAGGGAAGCGATCAGCCCCAGCATTTT.

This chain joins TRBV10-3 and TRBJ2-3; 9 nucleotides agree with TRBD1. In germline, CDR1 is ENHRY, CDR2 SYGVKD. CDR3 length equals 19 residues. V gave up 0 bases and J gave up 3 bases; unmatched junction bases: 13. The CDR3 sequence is CAISESSYRTGDGTDTQYF. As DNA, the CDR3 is TGTGCCATCAGTGAGTCGAGCTACAGGACAGGGGATGGGACAGATACGCAGTATTTT.

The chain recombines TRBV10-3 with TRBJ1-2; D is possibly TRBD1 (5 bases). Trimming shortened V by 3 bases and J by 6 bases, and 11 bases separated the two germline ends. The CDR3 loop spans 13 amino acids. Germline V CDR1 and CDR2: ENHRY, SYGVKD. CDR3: CAISEAGINGYTF. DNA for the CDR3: TGTGCCATCAGTGAAGCAGGGATTAATGGCTACACCTTC.

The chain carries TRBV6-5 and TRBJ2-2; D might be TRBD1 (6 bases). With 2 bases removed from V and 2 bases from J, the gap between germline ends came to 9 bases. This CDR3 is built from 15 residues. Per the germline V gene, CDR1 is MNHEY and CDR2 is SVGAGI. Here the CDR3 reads CASSYTGTNTGELFF. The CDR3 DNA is TGTGCCAGCAGTTACACAGGGACAAACACCGGGGAGCTGTTTTTT.

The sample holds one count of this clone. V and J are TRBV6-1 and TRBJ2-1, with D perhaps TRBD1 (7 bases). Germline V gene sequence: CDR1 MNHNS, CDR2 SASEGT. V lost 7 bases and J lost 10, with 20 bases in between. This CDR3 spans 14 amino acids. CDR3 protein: CASTFRDSRGEQFF. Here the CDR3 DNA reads TGTGCCAGCACCTTCCGGGACAGCCGGGGGGAGCAGTTCTTC.